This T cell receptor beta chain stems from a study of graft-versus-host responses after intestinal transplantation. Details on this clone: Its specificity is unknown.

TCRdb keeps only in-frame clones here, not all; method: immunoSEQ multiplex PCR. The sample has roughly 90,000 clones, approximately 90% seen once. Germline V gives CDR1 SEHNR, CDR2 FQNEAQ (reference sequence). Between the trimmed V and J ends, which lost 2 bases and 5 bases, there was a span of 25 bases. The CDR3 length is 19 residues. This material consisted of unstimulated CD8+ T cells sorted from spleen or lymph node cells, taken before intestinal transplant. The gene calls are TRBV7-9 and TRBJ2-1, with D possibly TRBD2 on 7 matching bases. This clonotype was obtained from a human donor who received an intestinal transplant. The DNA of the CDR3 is TGTGCCAGCAGCTTAATTTTTCTTTTGCGGGGGCCAATAGACAATGAGCAGTTCTTC. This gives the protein CASSLIFLLRGPIDNEQFF.